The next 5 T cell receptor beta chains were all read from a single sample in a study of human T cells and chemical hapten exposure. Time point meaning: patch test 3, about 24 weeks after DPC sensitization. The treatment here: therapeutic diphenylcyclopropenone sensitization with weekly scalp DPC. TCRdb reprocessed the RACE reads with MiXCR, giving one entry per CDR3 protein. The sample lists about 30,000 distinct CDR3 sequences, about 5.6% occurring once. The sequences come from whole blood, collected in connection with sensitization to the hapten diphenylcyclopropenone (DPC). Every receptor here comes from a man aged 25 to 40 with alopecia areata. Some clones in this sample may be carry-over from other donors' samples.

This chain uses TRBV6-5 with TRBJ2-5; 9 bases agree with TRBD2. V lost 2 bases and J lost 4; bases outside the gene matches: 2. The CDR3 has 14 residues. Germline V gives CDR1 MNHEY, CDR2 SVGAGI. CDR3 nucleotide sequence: TGTGCCAGCAGTTACGGCGGGAGGGGAGAGACCCAGTACTTC. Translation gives CASSYGGRGETQYF.

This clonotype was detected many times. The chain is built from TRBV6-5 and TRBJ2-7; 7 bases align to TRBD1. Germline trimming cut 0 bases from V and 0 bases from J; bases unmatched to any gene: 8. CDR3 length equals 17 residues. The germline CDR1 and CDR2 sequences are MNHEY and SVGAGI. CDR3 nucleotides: TGTGCCAGCAGTTACTCGGGGACAGAGGCCACCTCCTACGAGCAGTACTTC. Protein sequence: CASSYSGTEATSYEQYF.

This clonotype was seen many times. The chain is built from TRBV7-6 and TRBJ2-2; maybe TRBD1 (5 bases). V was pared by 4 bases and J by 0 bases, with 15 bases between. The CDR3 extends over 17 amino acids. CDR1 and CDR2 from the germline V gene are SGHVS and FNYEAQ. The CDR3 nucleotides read TGTGCCAGCAGCTCCCCCACCGACAGACCGAACACCGGGGAGCTGTTTTTT. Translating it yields CASSSPTDRPNTGELFF.

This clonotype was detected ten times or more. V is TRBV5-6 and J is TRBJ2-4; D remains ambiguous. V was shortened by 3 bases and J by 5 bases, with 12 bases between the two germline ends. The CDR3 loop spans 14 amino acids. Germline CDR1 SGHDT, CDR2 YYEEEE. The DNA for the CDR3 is TGTGCCAGCAGCTGGCAGTCGGGCGAAAACATTCAGTACTTC. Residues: CASSWQSGENIQYF.

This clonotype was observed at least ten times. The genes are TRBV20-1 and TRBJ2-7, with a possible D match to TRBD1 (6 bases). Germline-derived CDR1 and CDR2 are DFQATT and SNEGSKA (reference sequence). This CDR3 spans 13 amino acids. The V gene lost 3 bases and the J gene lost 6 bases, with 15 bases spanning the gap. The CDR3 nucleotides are TGCAGTGCTAGGCAGGGGATACCCCGCGAGCAGTACTTC. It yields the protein CSARQGIPREQYF.